This TCR beta chain came from a study of response to subunit inactivated influenza vaccine. The study's findings and limits: Authors suggested few new T cells are recruited by each seasonal influenza vaccination.

TCRdb re-called the RT-PCR reads through MiXCR, storing one row per CDR3 protein. The sample carries roughly 780,000 distinct CDR3 sequences, around 18% recorded once. Comments on this clonotype: Its specificity is not known.

Germline-derived CDR1 and CDR2 are WSHSY and SAAADI. V shed 6 bases, J shed 4 bases, and the junction held 7 bases outside the gene matches. The CDR3 consists of 16 residues. Sequences were derived from PBMCs from blood, sampled roughly 5 days after vaccination. The gene calls are TRBV10-2 and TRBJ2-2; 11 nucleotides match TRBD2. The origin of this receptor is a man aged 50 or older who received an inactivated influenza vaccine. CDR3 in amino acids: CASRVAGGPGTGELFF. For the CDR3, the DNA is TGCGCCAGCAGGGTAGCGGGGGGGCCTGGCACCGGGGAGCTGTTTTTT.